The 28 T cell receptor beta chains below were found in one sample sequenced in a study of T cells in Graves' hyperthyroidism and ophthalmopathy. Template material for amplifying TCR beta CDR3 regions consisted of RNA transcripts. First-round RT-PCR with HTBI primers amplified the TCR CDR3 region. From the multiplex PCR reads, TCRdb called clonotypes with MiXCR, one entry per CDR3 protein. Among a few hundred thousand distinct CDR3 sequences listed, about a sixth were seen once. The sequencing sample was made of blood. These receptors came from a woman in her twenties or thirties with Graves' hyperthyroidism.

This chain uses TRBV9 with TRBJ2-5; 7 nucleotides line up with TRBD2. Per the germline V gene, CDR1 is SGDLS and CDR2 is YYNGEE. Trimming cost V 6 bases and J 1 base; bases outside gene matches: 9. This CDR3 comprises 15 residues. The CDR3 loop reads CASTPSGAGQETQYF. CDR3 bases: TGTGCCAGCACCCCTAGCGGAGCCGGCCAAGAGACCCAGTACTTC.

The V call is TRBV29-1, the J call TRBJ1-5; 7 bases map to TRBD1. Trimming at V came to 4 bases and at J to 5 bases, leaving 5 bases not matched to a gene. Germline V gives CDR1 SQVTM, CDR2 ANQGSEA. The CDR3 is 13 amino acids. CDR3 sequence reads: CSVAKGADQPQHF. The DNA for the CDR3 is TGCAGCGTTGCGAAGGGGGCGGATCAGCCCCAGCATTTT.

This clonotype was seen many times. This chain uses TRBV6-2 or TRBV6-3 with TRBJ2-3, with a weak D call TRBD2 (5 bases). This CDR3 spans 15 amino acids. V shed 11 bases and J shed 2 bases, with 20 bases lying between them. CDR1 and CDR2 (germline): MNHEY, SVGEGT. This CDR3 is CALSRGTMLTDTQYF. CDR3 sequence (DNA): TGTGCCCTTAGCCGGGGAACAATGCTCACAGATACGCAGTATTTT.

This clonotype was observed at least ten times. The J gene is TRBJ1-5, the V gene TRBV28; 9 bases align to TRBD1. V shed 8 bases, J shed 5 bases, and the junction held 7 bases outside the gene matches. This CDR3 region has 14 residues. CDR1 is MDHEN and CDR2 is SYDVKM in the germline V gene. CDR3 DNA sequence: TGTGCCAGCCACCCAACAGGGGGCTATCAGCCCCAGCATTTT. It codes for CASHPTGGYQPQHF. Based on the CDR3 plus reference TRBV28 and TRBJ1-5, the full variable domain is DVKVTQSSRYLVKRTGEKVFLECVQDMDHENMFWYRQDPGLGLRLIYFSYDVKMKEKGDIPEGYSVSREKKERFSLILESASTNQTSMYLCASHPTGGYQPQHFGDGTRLSIL.

With regard to this clonotype: One end of the junction does not line up with germline, which may come from a read error. V usage is TRBV29-1 and J usage is TRBJ2-7, with D hard to call. The germline V gene encodes CDR1 SQVTM and CDR2 ANQGSEA. The CDR3 is 12 amino acids. The CDR3 loop reads CSVGIGGYGQYF. CDR3 coding DNA: TGCAGCGTTGGAATAGGTGGCTACGGGCAGTACTTC.

This rearrangement joins TRBV27 to TRBJ2-2; 7 nucleotides line up with TRBD1. Germline V CDR1 and CDR2: MNHEY, SMNVEV (reference sequence). Trimming took 3 bases from V and 5 from J; bases not matched to a gene: 6. The CDR3 runs to 15 residues. The DNA for the CDR3 is TGTGCCAGCAGTTTCTGGGCAGGGGGTACCGGGGAGCTGTTTTTT. It codes for CASSFWAGGTGELFF.

This clonotype appeared many times. The V call is TRBV7-3, the J call TRBJ2-1, with TRBD2 as a possible D gene (6 bases). Germline CDR1 reads SGHTA; CDR2 reads FQGTGA. The CDR3 runs to 13 residues. Trimming cost V 5 bases and J 13 bases, with 18 bases left between them. Here the CDR3 DNA reads TGTGCCAGCAGCCCCTACCGGGACTTTGAACAGTTCTTC. This sequence encodes CASSPYRDFEQFF. Supplemented by reference TRBV7-3 and TRBJ2-1, the full variable domain reads GAGVSQTPSNKVTEKGKYVELRCDPISGHTALYWYRQSLGQGPEFLIYFQGTGAADDSGLPNDRFFAVRPEGSVSTLKIQRTERGDSAVYLCASSPYRDFEQFFGPGTRLTVL.

There are a few counts of this clonotype. The V gene is TRBV4-3, the J gene TRBJ2-3; D possibly corresponds to TRBD2 (6 bases). The CDR3 has 16 residues. The germline gives CDR1 LGHNA, CDR2 YSLEER. V lost 1 base and J 3 bases, leaving 14 bases between the germline ends. The CDR3 is CASSQAVAGRTDTQYF. The CDR3 DNA is TGCGCCAGCAGCCAAGCGGTAGCAGGGAGGACAGATACGCAGTATTTT.

As to this clonotype: The germline gene is not matched at one end of the junction; a read error may be the cause. This chain links TRBV2 with TRBJ2-1; D may be TRBD1 (6 bases). This CDR3 is 13 amino acids long. Germline V gene lookup returns CDR1 SNHLY and CDR2 FYNNEI. CDR3 coding DNA: TGTGCCAGCAGTCAACAGGGCTCTAATGTGCAGTTCTTC. It yields the protein CASSQQGSNVQFF.

At least ten counts were recorded for this clonotype. The chain combines TRBV6-2 or TRBV6-3 with TRBJ1-1; perhaps TRBD1 as D (5 bases). The CDR3 spans 13 residues. Germline loops: CDR1 MNHEY, CDR2 SVGEGT. V lost 4 bases, J lost 1 base, and 7 bases lay in between. The CDR3 loop is CASSSTGNTEAFF. DNA for the CDR3: TGTGCCAGCAGTTCAACAGGGAACACTGAAGCTTTCTTT.

This clonotype appeared many times. The rearrangement joins TRBV7-9 to TRBJ2-7, with D possibly being TRBD2 (5 bases). Germline-derived CDR1 and CDR2 are SEHNR and FQNEAQ (reference sequence). This CDR3 spans 14 amino acids. The germline V and J ends were trimmed by 5 bases and 2 bases, with 13 bases remaining between them. The DNA for the CDR3 is TGTGCCAGCAGCCCCGGACTGAAGACCTACGAGCAGTACTTC. This sequence encodes CASSPGLKTYEQYF.

This clonotype showed up many times. The rearrangement joins TRBV20-1 to TRBJ2-1; 11 bases are a match to TRBD2. The CDR3 is made up of 17 amino acids. Germline loops: CDR1 DFQATT, CDR2 SNEGSKA (reference sequence). After removal of 1 base from V and 5 bases from J, the junction contained 10 bases not matched to a gene. This chain's CDR3 is CSARGRLLAGENNEQFF. DNA for the CDR3: TGCAGTGCTAGAGGTAGATTACTAGCGGGAGAAAACAATGAGCAGTTCTTC.

This clonotype was picked up many times. The gene calls are TRBV12-3 or TRBV12-4 and TRBJ1-1; TRBD1 matches at 8 bases. The CDR3 covers 14 residues. With V trimmed by 1 base and J by 5 bases, 3 bases remained unmatched. CDR3 loop: CASSLVQGATEAFF. The CDR3 nucleotides read TGTGCCAGCAGTTTAGTGCAGGGGGCAACTGAAGCTTTCTTT.

This clonotype was seen ten or more times. V is TRBV7-2 and J is TRBJ2-3; possible D gene TRBD2, 7 bases. The germline CDR1 and CDR2 sequences are SGHTA and FQGNSA. Trimming shortened V by 5 bases and J by 1 base, and 25 bases separated the two germline ends. This CDR3 spans 19 amino acids. CDR3 nucleotides: TGTGCCAGCAGCGATTCTAGCTGGGGGCAACGGGGGGGCACAGATACGCAGTATTTT. It specifies CASSDSSWGQRGGTDTQYF.

This clonotype showed up many times. The chain uses TRBV20-1 and TRBJ2-3; D unresolved. With 0 bases removed from V and 0 bases from J, the gap between germline ends came to 10 bases. Germline CDR1 and CDR2: DFQATT and SNEGSKA (reference sequence). This CDR3 is built from 15 residues. DNA of the CDR3: TGCAGTGCTAGAGAGGGTTTCTATAGCACAGATACGCAGTATTTT. Its protein is CSAREGFYSTDTQYF.

This rearrangement joins TRBV25-1 to TRBJ2-1; D is possibly TRBD1 or TRBD2 (7 bases each). The CDR3 loop spans 13 amino acids. The ends were cut back, 11 bases at V and 1 base at J, with 12 bases in the middle. The germline CDR1 and CDR2 sequences are MGHDK and SYGVNS. The CDR3, as DNA: TGTGCCGCCCAGGGGGGGTCCTACAATGAGCAGTTCTTC. Translating it yields CAAQGGSYNEQFF. The whole variable domain, remainder taken from reference TRBV25-1 and TRBJ2-1, is EADIYQTPRYLVIGTGKKITLECSQTMGHDKMYWYQQDPGMELHLIHYSYGVNSTEKGDLSSESTVSRIRTEHFPLTLESARPSHTSQYLCAAQGGSYNEQFFGPGTRLTVL.

The CDR3 region has the DNA TGTGCCAGCAGTTACAGGGATAATGAAAAACTGTTTTTT. It encodes CASSYRDNEKLFF. The chain carries TRBV6-5 and TRBJ1-4; D is ambiguous. Germline CDR1 MNHEY, CDR2 SVGAGI. Trimming removed 2 bases from V and 4 bases from J, with 5 bases in between. This CDR3 region has 13 residues.

Ten or more counts support this clonotype. The rearrangement uses TRBV19 and TRBJ2-1; 11 nucleotides line up with TRBD2. CDR3 length: 15 residues. Germline CDR1 LNHDA, CDR2 SQIVND (reference sequence). The ends lost 4 bases at V and 6 bases at J; junction bases unmatched: 5. The CDR3 is CASSTGLAVLNEQFF. As DNA, the CDR3 is TGTGCCAGTAGTACGGGACTAGCGGTTCTCAATGAGCAGTTCTTC.

This clonotype was picked up many times. V usage is TRBV5-1 and J usage is TRBJ1-1, with D uncertain. Germline V gene lookup returns CDR1 SGHRS and CDR2 YFSETQ. The CDR3 contains 14 residues. Between the trimmed V and J ends, which lost 4 bases and 5 bases, there was a span of 15 bases. CDR3 amino acids: CASSVGSPGTEAFF. The CDR3 bases are TGCGCCAGCAGCGTAGGATCCCCGGGGACTGAAGCTTTCTTT. The whole variable domain, filled in from reference TRBV5-1 and TRBJ1-1, reads KAGVTQTPRYLIKTRGQQVTLSCSPISGHRSVSWYQQTPGQGLQFLFEYFSETQRNKGNFPGRFSGRQFSNSRSEMNVSTLELGDSALYLCASSVGSPGTEAFFGQGTRLTVV.

This clonotype was seen at least ten times. The J gene is TRBJ2-7, the V gene TRBV11-2, with D perhaps matching TRBD1 or TRBD2 (5 bases each). CDR1 and CDR2 from the germline V gene are SGHAT and FQNNGV. Trimming stripped 5 bases from V and 2 bases from J, with 19 bases between. CDR3 size: 16 residues. The CDR3 spells CASSPSLIQAPYEQYF. Written as DNA, the CDR3 is TGTGCCAGCAGCCCTAGCCTAATACAGGCTCCCTACGAGCAGTACTTC.

The chain links TRBV28 to TRBJ1-4, with 8 bases aligning to TRBD1. The CDR3 loop spans 15 amino acids. Losses at the gene ends were 5 bases for V and 7 bases for J; bases not matched to a gene: 9. The germline CDR1 and CDR2 sequences are MDHEN and SYDVKM. This CDR3 is CASSTPGGYSEKLFF. CDR3 nucleotide sequence: TGTGCCAGCAGTACCCCAGGGGGCTATAGTGAAAAACTGTTTTTT.

DNA for the CDR3: TGCGCCAGCAGTGAGTTACAGGGGGAGACCCAGTACTTC. Amino acid sequence: CASSELQGETQYF. V and J are TRBV10-1 and TRBJ2-5; 7 nucleotides align to TRBD1. Trimming removed 1 base from V and 5 bases from J; junction bases left unmatched: 1. Per the germline V gene, CDR1 is WNHNN and CDR2 is SYGVQD (reference sequence). The CDR3 has 13 residues.

There are many counts of this clonotype. This chain links TRBV3-1 with TRBJ2-1; no reliable D call. The germline V gene encodes CDR1 LGHDT and CDR2 YNNKEL (reference sequence). This CDR3 spans 15 amino acids. V was clipped by 1 base and J by 2 bases, with 9 bases between them. The CDR3 is CASSQGRHPYNEQFF. The CDR3, as DNA: TGTGCCAGCAGCCAAGGAAGGCACCCCTACAATGAGCAGTTCTTC.

This clonotype was counted a few times. V gene TRBV12-5 combines with J gene TRBJ1-6; D gene uncertain. The CDR3 covers 13 residues. In germline, CDR1 is LGHNT, CDR2 FRNRAP. The germline V and J ends were trimmed by 0 bases and 8 bases, with 5 bases remaining between them. CDR3 coding DNA: TGTGCTAGTGGTTTGGTATTGGATTCACCCCTCCACTTT. It specifies CASGLVLDSPLHF.

The chain uses TRBV4-1 and TRBJ1-2, with 8 bases matching TRBD1. Germline V CDR1 and CDR2: MGHRA, YSYEKL. This CDR3 contains 16 residues. Losses at the gene ends were 0 bases for V and 2 bases for J; bases not matched to a gene: 5. The CDR3, as DNA: TGCGCCAGCAGCCAAGAGGGGACAGGAATCAACTATGGCTACACCTTC. This sequence encodes CASSQEGTGINYGYTF.

This clonotype was seen ten or more times. The chain links TRBV10-3 to TRBJ2-7, with 9 positions matching TRBD1. The CDR3 is made up of 14 amino acids. The V and J ends lost 5 bases and 5 bases, in that order; junction bases with no gene match: 7. In germline, CDR1 is ENHRY, CDR2 SYGVKD. The CDR3 here is CAISRTGGEDEQYF. CDR3 nucleotides: TGTGCCATCAGTAGAACAGGGGGCGAAGACGAGCAGTACTTC.

Many counts were recorded for this clonotype. The J gene is TRBJ2-2, the V gene TRBV20-1; 11 bases match TRBD2. This CDR3 has 16 amino acids. Germline loops: CDR1 DFQATT, CDR2 SNEGSKA (reference sequence). J gave up 4 bases and V 5 bases, and 9 bases lay outside the gene matches. The CDR3: CSALLAGARRTGELFF. For the CDR3, the DNA is TGCAGTGCTCTACTAGCGGGAGCGCGTCGCACCGGGGAGCTGTTTTTT.

The chain combines TRBV28 with TRBJ2-3; D not certain. The length of the CDR3 is 14 residues. Germline-derived CDR1 and CDR2 are MDHEN and SYDVKM. With 3 bases removed from V and 3 bases from J, the gap between germline ends came to 10 bases. As DNA, the CDR3 is TGTGCCAGCAGTTTCCCCGGCGGAACAGATACGCAGTATTTT. Protein sequence: CASSFPGGTDTQYF.